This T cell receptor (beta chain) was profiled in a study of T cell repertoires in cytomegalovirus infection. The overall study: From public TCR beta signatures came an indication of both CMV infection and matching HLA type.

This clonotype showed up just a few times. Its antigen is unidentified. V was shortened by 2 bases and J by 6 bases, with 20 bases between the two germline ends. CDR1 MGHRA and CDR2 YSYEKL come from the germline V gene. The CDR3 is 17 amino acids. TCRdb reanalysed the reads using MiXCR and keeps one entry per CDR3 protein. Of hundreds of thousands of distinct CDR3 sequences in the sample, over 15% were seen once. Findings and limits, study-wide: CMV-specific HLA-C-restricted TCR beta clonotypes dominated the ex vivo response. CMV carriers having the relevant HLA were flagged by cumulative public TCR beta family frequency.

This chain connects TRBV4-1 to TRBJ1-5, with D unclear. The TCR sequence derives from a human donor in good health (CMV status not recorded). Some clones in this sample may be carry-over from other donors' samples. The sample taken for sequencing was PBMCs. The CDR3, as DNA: TGCGCCAGCAGCCAAACTCCAGCGAGGGAATGGGGTCAGCCCCAGCATTTT. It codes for CASSQTPAREWGQPQHF.